The 19 T cell receptor beta chains reported below all come from one sample, sequenced in a study of blood T cells in healthy people across ages. A sample-barcoded 5' primer and a J-beta primer mix were used in a second PCR of roughly 7 to 11 cycles. One entry per CDR3 protein results from TCRdb running MiXCR on the 5' RACE reads. The sample contains hundreds of thousands of distinct CDR3 sequences, about 26% of which appear only once. The same data also went into a second study, on T cells of mothers and their children.

Sequenced: blood. These receptors all stem from a boy between 2 and 10 years old in good health.

V gene TRBV20-1 combines with J gene TRBJ2-6; TRBD1 is a possible D gene (6 bases). This CDR3 region has 17 residues. Looked up from germline, CDR1 is DFQATT and CDR2 is SNEGSKA (reference sequence). Trimming left V 1 base short and J 0 bases short, with 13 bases between. The CDR3 here is CSARGLTGNSGANVLTF. The DNA for the CDR3 is TGCAGTGCTAGAGGCCTTACAGGGAACTCTGGGGCCAACGTCCTGACTTTC.

The rearrangement links TRBV7-2 to TRBJ2-5, with 8 nucleotides matching TRBD1. CDR3 length equals 15 residues. Looked up from germline, CDR1 is SGHTA and CDR2 is FQGNSA. Unmatched junction bases numbered 8, after V lost 3 bases and J lost 5 bases. Written as DNA, the CDR3 is TGTGCCAGCAGCTTCAGGGGGCGCAGGATGGAGACCCAGTACTTC. This codes for CASSFRGRRMETQYF.

This clonotype was found a few times. The chain is built from TRBV5-1 and TRBJ2-7; 12 nucleotides align to TRBD2. The J call may be mistaken, given a closer DNA end match to TRBJ2-1. From germline, CDR1 is SGHRS and CDR2 YFSETQ. The length of the CDR3 is 15 residues. CDR3 sequence: CASSPMTSGSGEQFF. The CDR3 nucleotides read TGCGCCAGCAGCCCTATGACTAGCGGGAGCGGTGAGCAGTTCTTC.

This chain links TRBV3-1 with TRBJ2-5; 9 nucleotides match TRBD2. Matching the DNA end better, TRBJ2-1 makes the J call doubtful. The V gene's germline CDR1 is LGHDT and CDR2 YNNKEL (reference sequence). The CDR3 has 15 amino acids. The CDR3 DNA sequence: TGTGCCAGCAGCTCCGAGCGGGAGGCCGAAAATGAGCAGTTCTTC. Translation gives CASSSEREAENEQFF.

This clonotype was picked up a small number of times. The chain combines TRBV7-2 with TRBJ1-3; 8 bases align to TRBD1. J was trimmed by 8 bases and V by 4 bases; bases with no gene match: 13. Germline CDR1 SGHTA, CDR2 FQGNSA. This CDR3 region has 16 residues. CDR3 in amino acids: CASSSRTGLLGDTIYF. The CDR3 region has the DNA TGTGCCAGCAGCTCGAGGACAGGGCTTCTGGGGGACACCATATATTTT. The whole variable domain, filled in from reference TRBV7-2 and TRBJ1-3, reads GAGVSQSPSNKVTEKGKDVELRCDPISGHTALYWYRQSLGQGLEFLIYFQGNSAPDKSGLPSDRFSAERTGGSVSTLTIQRTQQEDSAVYLCASSSRTGLLGDTIYFGEGSWLTVV.

V gene TRBV25-1 combines with J gene TRBJ2-1; 11 bases map to TRBD1. The J call may not be correct, given that the DNA end is closer to TRBJ2-5. Germline CDR1 reads MGHDK; CDR2 reads SYGVNS. The CDR3 is made up of 15 amino acids. The CDR3: CASSRGTGGGETQYF. The DNA for the CDR3 is TGTGCCAGCAGTAGGGGGACAGGGGGTGGGGAGACCCAGTACTTC.

This clonotype was detected only a few times. The chain couples TRBV29-1 to TRBJ1-4; D not resolved. Germline V gene lookup returns CDR1 SQVTM and CDR2 ANQGSEA. The CDR3 is 11 residues long. Trimming left V 8 bases short and J 8 bases short, with 12 bases between. CDR3 sequence (DNA): TGCAGCTTTGGTTCAGGCGAAAAACTGTTTTTT. Translating gives CSFGSGEKLFF.

The chain joins TRBV6-4 to TRBJ2-2; D is undetermined. The ends were cut back, 3 bases at V and 2 bases at J, with 4 bases in the middle. The CDR3 contains 13 residues. Germline CDR1 and CDR2: MRHNA and SNTAGT. The CDR3 region is CASSDGNTGELFF. The CDR3 region has the DNA TGTGCCAGCAGTGATGGCAACACCGGGGAGCTGTTTTTT.

This clonotype was counted at least ten times. This chain links TRBV12-3 or TRBV12-4 with TRBJ2-7; tentatively, D is TRBD2 (5 bases). Trimming took 6 bases from V and 5 from J, leaving 14 bases between them. The CDR3 contains 13 residues. The CDR3 region is CASSQLVGDEQYF. In DNA form, the CDR3 reads TGTGCCAGCAGCCAGCTGGTCGGGGACGAGCAGTACTTC.

Concerning this clonotype: Germline is not matched at one junction end, which may reflect a read error. The chain links TRBV27 to TRBJ2-5; D is uncertain. Looked up from germline, CDR1 is MNHEY and CDR2 is SMNVEV (reference sequence). The CDR3 spans 13 residues. CDR3 sequence reads: CASSFNYQEAQYF. The CDR3 DNA sequence: TGTGCCAGCAGTTTCAACTACCAAGAGGCCCAGTACTTC.

This chain joins TRBV7-9 and TRBJ2-1; 7 bases agree with TRBD2. The CDR3 is 16 amino acids. J gave up 2 bases and V 5 bases, and 9 bases lay outside the gene matches. Germline CDR1 is SEHNR and CDR2 is FQNEAQ (reference sequence). The CDR3 region is CASSENLGLAYNEQFF. The CDR3 region has the DNA TGTGCCAGCAGCGAAAATCTAGGACTAGCCTACAATGAGCAGTTCTTC. The full variable domain, its missing parts supplied by reference TRBV7-9 and TRBJ2-1, is DTGVSQNPRHKITKRGQNVTFRCDPISEHNRLYWYRQTLGQGPEFLTYFQNEAQLEKSRLLSDRFSAERPKGSFSTLEIQRTEQGDSAMYLCASSENLGLAYNEQFFGPGTRLTVL.

The table lists this clonotype with a few counts. V is TRBV5-1 and J is TRBJ1-2, with TRBD1 identical over 7 bases. Germline-derived CDR1 and CDR2 are SGHRS and YFSETQ. The CDR3 is 12 amino acids. The V and J ends lost 0 bases and 8 bases, in that order; junction bases with no gene match: 1. In DNA form, the CDR3 reads TGCGCCAGCAGCTTGGGACAGGGCGGCTACACCTTC. As protein: CASSLGQGGYTF.

The chain is built from TRBV20-1 and TRBJ2-7; 7 positions match TRBD2. V lost 6 bases and J lost 0; bases outside the gene matches: 5. This CDR3 spans 13 amino acids. CDR1 and CDR2 (germline): DFQATT, SNEGSKA (reference sequence). The CDR3 DNA sequence: TGCAGTGCAACTAGCGAAAGCTCCTACGAGCAGTACTTC. Protein product: CSATSESSYEQYF.

This clonotype came up a few times. J is TRBJ2-5 and V is TRBV3-1, with D tentatively TRBD1 or TRBD2 (6 bases each). Trimming cost V 4 bases and J 4 bases, with 13 bases left between them. CDR1 is LGHDT and CDR2 is YNNKEL in the germline V gene (reference sequence). This CDR3 spans 14 amino acids. In nucleotides, the CDR3 is TGTGCCAGCAGCCCGGGCGGGACACTAGAGACCCAGTACTTC. Translation gives CASSPGGTLETQYF.

V usage is TRBV27 and J usage is TRBJ2-7, with 7 positions matching TRBD1. With 3 bases clipped from V and 3 bases from J, the junction kept 8 bases outside the gene matches. This CDR3 is 15 amino acids long. Germline V gene sequence: CDR1 MNHEY, CDR2 SMNVEV (reference sequence). CDR3 loop: CASSFAPGQYYEQYF. As DNA, the CDR3 is TGTGCCAGCAGTTTTGCACCGGGACAGTACTACGAGCAGTACTTC.

The rearrangement links TRBV7-9 to TRBJ2-6, with D possibly matching TRBD2 (5 bases). There are 14 residues in the CDR3. Germline assignment: CDR1 SEHNR and CDR2 FQNEAQ (reference sequence). Trimming took off 10 bases at V and 0 bases at J, with 10 bases between the two ends. The CDR3 protein is CATEDGSGANVLTF. The CDR3 bases are TGTGCCACGGAGGATGGCTCTGGGGCCAACGTCCTGACTTTC.

The J gene is TRBJ2-1, the V gene TRBV4-2; D might be TRBD2 (6 bases). Germline V gives CDR1 LGHNA, CDR2 YNFKEQ. This CDR3 comprises 16 residues. V lost 1 base, J lost 1 base, and 11 bases lay in between. CDR3 nucleotides: TGTGCCAGCAGCCAAGGGCATAGCGGATCCTACAATGAGCAGTTCTTC. This sequence encodes CASSQGHSGSYNEQFF.

The rearrangement uses TRBV12-5 and TRBJ2-7; a possible D gene is TRBD2 (6 bases). Trimming pared 1 base from V and 3 bases from J, leaving 16 bases between. Germline V gene data show CDR1 as LGHNT and CDR2 as FRNRAP. This CDR3 is 16 amino acids long. The CDR3 bases are TGTGCTAGTGGTTTGGGCGACAGTCCCGGGGGCTACGAGCAGTACTTC. Encoded protein: CASGLGDSPGGYEQYF.

This clonotype was found a few times. The chain recombines TRBV6-2 or TRBV6-3 with TRBJ2-1; D not certain. Per germline, CDR1 MNHEY and CDR2 SVGEGT. With 5 bases removed from V and 8 bases from J, the gap between germline ends came to 22 bases. The CDR3 sequence is 16 residues long. CDR3 DNA: TGTGCCAGCAGTCGACCTTTGAGGCTGGGCGGCGATGAGCAGTTCTTC. Its protein is CASSRPLRLGGDEQFF.